Listed below are T cell receptor beta chains from one sample, sequenced in a study of response to subunit inactivated influenza vaccine. TCRdb called the RT-PCR reads again in MiXCR, with one record for every CDR3 protein. There are around 710,000 distinct CDR3 sequences in the sample; approximately 13% occur only once, and 6% to 8% lies in the top ten. The sample here was PBMCs from blood, taken 14 to 15 days before vaccination. The receptors were sampled from a middle-aged man who received an inactivated influenza vaccine. CDR3s include the opening cysteine and the closing phenylalanine or tryptophan. The order of the fields is clone size, D gene, V gene, J gene, CDR3 DNA, CDR3 protein. The D gene is left open where the match is weak. For some rows the clone size is stated as once, few or many, or as a class when expanded; others skip it.

clone_size: NA
d_call: TRBD1
v_call: TRBV15
j_call: TRBJ2-7
cdr3_nt: TGTGCCACCAGCAGAGCAGGGGGCGAGCAGTACTTC
cdr3_aa: CATSRAGGEQYF

clone_size: many
d_call: NA
v_call: TRBV5-1
j_call: TRBJ2-7
cdr3_nt: TGCGCCAGCAGCTTGGTCCGGGGAGAGCAGTACTTC
cdr3_aa: CASSLVRGEQYF

clone_size: NA
d_call: NA
v_call: TRBV29-1
j_call: TRBJ2-5
cdr3_nt: TGCAGCCTTACTTTAGGGGCGAAAGAGACCCAGTACTTC
cdr3_aa: CSLTLGAKETQYF

clone_size: NA
d_call: TRBD1
v_call: TRBV7-6
j_call: TRBJ2-7
cdr3_nt: TGTGCCAGCAGCCGGGACAGGGGAAGGAACGAGCAGTACTTC
cdr3_aa: CASSRDRGRNEQYF

clone_size: NA
d_call: NA
v_call: TRBV20-1
j_call: TRBJ2-7
cdr3_nt: TGCAGTGCAACTTTTCAGTCACCCTACGAGCAGTACTTC
cdr3_aa: CSATFQSPYEQYF

clone_size: NA
d_call: TRBD1
v_call: TRBV5-1
j_call: TRBJ2-7
cdr3_nt: TGCGCCAGCAGCGGAGGGACAGGGGGGCCCTACGAGCAGTACTTC
cdr3_aa: CASSGGTGGPYEQYF

clone_size: few
d_call: NA
v_call: TRBV28
j_call: TRBJ1-5
cdr3_nt: TGTGCCAGCAGTTGGGGGGGGGGGCAGCCCCAGCATTTT
cdr3_aa: CASSWGGGQPQHF

clone_size: many
d_call: NA
v_call: TRBV5-1
j_call: TRBJ2-7
cdr3_nt: TGCGCCAGCAGCTTGTATCCAGCCTCCGGATTTAACGAGCAGTACTTC
cdr3_aa: CASSLYPASGFNEQYF

clone_size: NA
d_call: TRBD2
v_call: TRBV12-3/TRBV12-4
j_call: TRBJ2-7
cdr3_nt: TGTGCCAGCAGTTTACGAAGCGGGGGGGAAGGCGCGCAGTACTTC
cdr3_aa: CASSLRSGGEGAQYF

clone_size: few
d_call: TRBD1
v_call: TRBV5-1
j_call: TRBJ2-2
cdr3_nt: TGCGCCAGCAGCGTGGGACAGGGTAACACCGGGGAGCTGTTTTTT
cdr3_aa: CASSVGQGNTGELFF